This T cell receptor beta chain came from a study (dated by TCRdb to 2015 to 2017). Background on the whole study: The study tested whether tumor-infiltrating Tregs in breast cancer are recruited from blood Tregs or converted in situ from other CD4+ T cell subsets.

Full-length TCR variable regions were amplified by 5' RACE PCR using constant-region reverse primers, and then by semi-nested PCR using Nested Universal Primer A. Using the ReliaPrep RNA Cell Miniprep System, total RNA was extracted, and the SMARTer RACE 5'/3' Kit was then used to reverse transcribe the RNA into 5'RACE-ready cDNA. Multiplex adaptors were used to barcode full-length TCR alpha and beta libraries, and the barcoded libraries were sequenced on an Illumina MiSeq. As for the authors' bioinformatics: For each of nine subset-tissue groups, sequencing data from the five patients were pooled, and the groups were compared by unsupervised clustering of TCR gene usage. The Morisita-Horn index, with shared sequences weighted by their contribution to each repertoire, was used to calculate repertoire similarity. TCRdb itself trimmed the public reads at Q25 with fastp, ran MiXCR and retained productive beta chains. Here each entry gathers all rows of one CDR3 protein and keeps the most common genes and DNA. These V and J calls originate from TCRdb's pipeline instead of the authors' own analysis. The sample has 55,000 or so distinct CDR3 sequences on record, under 25% of them singletons. Roughly 2.9% of the sample is held by the ten biggest clonotypes.

Cells that were CD4+CD25+CD127-/low were the ones isolated as Tregs. Tregs, naive and memory CD4+ T cells from tumor, blood and ipsilateral draining lymph nodes of 4 or 5 breast cancer patients underwent full-length TCR alpha and beta sequencing. Tumor tissue and lymph nodes obtained by ipsilateral axillary dissection were perfused with PBS, cut into small pieces and digested using collagenase I and hyaluronidase. Sorted cell populations were confirmed by FACS to exceed 90% purity. V is pruned by 5 bases and J by 4 bases, leaving 9 bases of the junction without a gene match. As encoded in the germline V gene, CDR1 is MDHEN while CDR2 is SYDVKM. The CDR3, cysteine through phenylalanine, is 16 amino acids long. Just the 48-base CDR3 DNA is kept, in frame starting at base 1. General findings and caveats noted by the study authors: Rather than covering whole repertoires, validation in the larger cohort was restricted to a single TCR beta V-J rearrangement. The greatest overlap of tumor-infiltrating Treg TCR alpha and beta sequences was observed with tumor naive CD4+ T cells, followed by blood naive CD4+ T cells. Tumor memory CD4+ T cell TCR gene usage clustered with blood and lymph node memory CD4+ cells and lymph node naive CD4+ cells.

About this clonotype itself: Which antigen it targets is not known. No qualities accompany the bases; no much larger clone lies one base away.

The material sequenced was tumor-infiltrating Tregs sorted from the breast tumor. The sequence was collected from a female donor with breast cancer. The rearranged segments are TRBV28 and TRBJ2-3; 10 central bases correspond to TRBD2. The CDR3 reads as follows: CASSPSSGSYSDTQYF. In nucleotides, the sequence is TGTGCCAGCAGTCCCTCTAGCGGGAGTTATTCAGATACGCAGTATTTT.